This T cell receptor beta chain derives from a study of T-cell memory formation after mild COVID-19. TCRdb redid the calling of the 5' RACE reads with MiXCR, one entry per CDR3 protein. The sample gives around 370,000 distinct CDR3 sequences, 20% to 25% of which show up once; approximately 12% is in the top ten. This clonotype has at least ten counts. Germline V gene lookup returns CDR1 SGHRS and CDR2 YFSETQ. The CDR3 runs 18 residues. V was clipped by 0 bases and J by 0 bases; unmatched bases: 8. This receptor was identified in an adult woman who had mild COVID-19 (a few samples of this study predate the infection). Cell type and time point are not known. V and J are TRBV5-1 and TRBJ2-1, with 8 positions matching TRBD2. Material for sequencing was PBMCs or a T cell subset sorted from them (not recorded which). CDR3 sequence (DNA): TGCGCCAGCAGCTTGGACGGGGGGGCCCATAACTCCTACAATGAGCAGTTCTTC. Protein sequence: CASSLDGGAHNSYNEQFF.